This passage covers 3 T cell receptor beta chains from one sample sequenced in a study of blood T cell repertoires in COVID-19. Assay: immunoSEQ multiplex PCR; the TCRdb copy retains only in-frame clones and omits some. The repertoire consists of over 130,000 clones, with around 89% occurring once and the leading ten covering 28%. Sequencing was carried out using peripheral blood. All receptors come from a human donor in a cohort sampled during active COVID-19.

The chain employs TRBV27 and TRBJ2-1, with D perhaps matching TRBD1 (5 bases). V was cut by 0 bases and J by 0 bases, with 15 bases left in between. This CDR3 comprises 18 residues. Germline CDR1 MNHEY, CDR2 SMNVEV (reference sequence). In DNA, the CDR3 is TGTGCCAGCAGTTTATCGGGGCAGGGTGTTCGCTCCTACAATGAGCAGTTCTTC. Translating gives CASSLSGQGVRSYNEQFF.

This sequence joins TRBV7-2 and TRBJ2-1, with D maybe TRBD2 (7 bases). Per germline, CDR1 SGHTA and CDR2 FQGNSA. With 5 bases removed from V and 3 bases from J, the gap between germline ends came to 20 bases. This CDR3 is 17 amino acids long. The CDR3 nucleotides are TGTGCCAGCAGCCTAGGGGGGGGTAGCGGCGTCTACAATGAGCAGTTCTTC. Translation gives CASSLGGGSGVYNEQFF.

The chain has TRBV5-1 and TRBJ2-1, with TRBD2 matching 10 bases. After removal of 0 bases from V and 4 bases from J, the junction contained 10 bases not matched to a gene. Germline assignment: CDR1 SGHRS and CDR2 YFSETQ. The CDR3 extends over 18 amino acids. CDR3 amino acids: CASSLGLAGANIYNEQFF. CDR3 DNA: TGCGCCAGCAGCTTGGGGCTAGCGGGGGCCAACATTTACAATGAGCAGTTCTTC.